The 29 T cell receptor beta chains below were found in one sample sequenced in a study of blood T cells in healthy people across ages. Combining a sample-barcoded 5' primer with a J-beta primer mix, a second PCR ran for 7 to 11 cycles. Each CDR3 protein gets one entry after TCRdb re-called the 5' RACE reads with MiXCR. The sample shows 650,000 to 800,000 distinct CDR3 sequences, around 43% of them seen only once. The sequenced material came from blood. The receptors derive from a man between 60 and 70 years old in good health.

The chain combines TRBV12-3 or TRBV12-4 with TRBJ1-2; no clear D gene. This CDR3 has 14 amino acids. Trimming cost V 6 bases and J 2 bases, with 13 bases left between them. The CDR3 DNA reads TGTGCCAGCAGCCTAAACGCTTGGAACTATGGCTACACCTTC. It encodes CASSLNAWNYGYTF.

A few counts support this clonotype. This chain connects TRBV6-1 to TRBJ2-7; D unresolved. V was pared by 7 bases and J by 0 bases, with 4 bases between. This CDR3 has 11 amino acids. CDR1 MNHNS and CDR2 SASEGT come from the germline V gene. In DNA form, the CDR3 reads TGTGCCAGCACCATCTCCTACGAGCAGTACTTC. It specifies CASTISYEQYF.

The chain employs TRBV9 and TRBJ2-1, with 11 positions matching TRBD2. The length of the CDR3 is 15 residues. Germline CDR1 is SGDLS and CDR2 is YYNGEE. Trimming cost V 4 bases and J 4 bases; bases outside gene matches: 4. CDR3 DNA: TGTGCCAGCAGCTCTAGACTAGCGGGGTACAATGAGCAGTTCTTC. Translated, it gives CASSSRLAGYNEQFF. The full variable domain, completed using reference TRBV9 and TRBJ2-1, is DSGVTQTPKHLITATGQRVTLRCSPRSGDLSVYWYQQSLDQGLQFLIQYYNGEERAKGNILERFSAQQFPDLHSELNLSSLELGDSALYFCASSSRLAGYNEQFFGPGTRLTVL.

The J gene is TRBJ1-4, the V gene TRBV29-1; D is uncertain. CDR1 and CDR2 (germline): SQVTM, ANQGSEA. V lost 6 bases to trimming and J lost 0 bases, with 5 bases between them. This CDR3 is 12 amino acids long. The CDR3 region has the DNA TGCAGCGTGCGTGCAACTAATGAAAAACTGTTTTTT. It codes for CSVRATNEKLFF.

The V gene is TRBV7-9, the J gene TRBJ2-7; no clear D. V dropped 3 bases and J dropped 5 bases, with 14 bases sitting between them. Germline CDR1 SEHNR, CDR2 FQNEAQ (reference sequence). The CDR3 length is 14 residues. CDR3 DNA sequence: TGTGCCAGCAGCTTTCCAGAACCTTTGAACGAGCAGTACTTC. This encodes CASSFPEPLNEQYF.

The table lists this clonotype with a few counts. Written as DNA, the CDR3 is TGTGCCAGCAGCTTAAACTCGGGACAGGGGGAGACCCAGTACTTC. It yields the protein CASSLNSGQGETQYF. The chain is built from TRBV7-9 and TRBJ2-5, with 10 bases fitting TRBD1. The J segment lost 5 bases and the V segment lost 2 bases, leaving 5 bases of the junction unmatched. Per the germline V gene, CDR1 is SEHNR and CDR2 is FQNEAQ (reference sequence). There are 15 residues in the CDR3.

To note about this clonotype: Since a much larger clone is just one base distant, this may be a read error. The V call is TRBV20-1, the J call TRBJ1-2; the D gene is possibly TRBD1 (5 bases). This CDR3 contains 14 residues. CDR1 and CDR2 (germline): DFQATT, SNEGSKA (reference sequence). The CDR3 DNA reads TGCGGTGCTAGAGATCAGGGATTAAACTATGGCTACACCTTC. Amino acids: CGARDQGLNYGYTF.

This clonotype was seen only a few times. The chain recombines TRBV20-1 with TRBJ2-3, with no clear D. The CDR3 length is 11 residues. CDR1 and CDR2 from the germline V gene are DFQATT and SNEGSKA (reference sequence). Trimming stripped 7 bases from V and 0 bases from J, with 5 bases between. The CDR3: CSVQSTDTQYF. The CDR3, as DNA: TGCAGTGTTCAAAGCACAGATACGCAGTATTTT.

For the CDR3, the DNA is TGCGCCAGCAGCTTGGATGGGGACCGAGTCTACGAGCAGTACTTC. Protein: CASSLDGDRVYEQYF. This chain connects TRBV5-1 to TRBJ2-7; D tentatively reads TRBD1 or TRBD2 (5 bases each). This CDR3 is 15 amino acids long. CDR1 and CDR2 from the germline V gene are SGHRS and YFSETQ. V lost 0 bases, J lost 3 bases, and 13 bases lay in between.

V and J are TRBV5-5 and TRBJ2-1, with D possibly TRBD1 on 5 matching bases. V was shortened by 0 bases and J by 8 bases, with 12 bases between the two germline ends. Looked up from germline, CDR1 is SGHKS and CDR2 is YYEKEE (reference sequence). This CDR3 spans 14 amino acids. In nucleotides, the CDR3 is TGTGCCAGCAGCTTGGACAGGATAGACGATGAGCAGTTCTTC. Translating gives CASSLDRIDDEQFF.

This clonotype occurred many times. The CDR3 DNA reads as TGTGCCAGCGGGTTCTCCTCGGGCGAGCAGTACTTC. Protein sequence: CASGFSSGEQYF. The rearrangement links TRBV27 to TRBJ2-7; D is unclear. The CDR3 runs to 12 residues. Germline CDR1 MNHEY, CDR2 SMNVEV (reference sequence). Between the trimmed V and J ends, which lost 8 bases and 6 bases, there was a span of 14 bases.

This clonotype was seen only once. The CDR3 nucleotides are TGTGCCAGCAGCACTGGACTAGCGCCTACCTACGAGCAGTACTTC. It translates to CASSTGLAPTYEQYF. The chain links TRBV7-2 to TRBJ2-4, with TRBD2 matching 9 bases. The J call is doubtful: the DNA matches TRBJ2-7 better. This CDR3 has 15 residues. Germline CDR1 reads SGHTA; CDR2 reads FQGNSA.

The gene calls are TRBV20-1 and TRBJ1-1, with 10 bases matching TRBD1. This CDR3 is built from 17 residues. Germline values: CDR1 DFQATT, CDR2 SNEGSKA (reference sequence). V trimming: 1 base; J trimming: 0 bases; junction bases outside the gene matches: 8. The CDR3, as DNA: TGCAGTGCTAGAGCTCCCCCCGGGACAGGGGTGAACACTGAAGCTTTCTTT. As protein: CSARAPPGTGVNTEAFF.

With respect to this clonotype: An end of the junction does not agree with germline; a read error may underlie this. The rearrangement joins TRBV12-3 or TRBV12-4 to TRBJ2-7; 7 nucleotides agree with TRBD1. The CDR3 contains 15 residues. This chain's CDR3 is CTSSPETGISYEQYF. CDR3 nucleotide sequence: TGTACCAGCAGTCCAGAGACAGGGATCTCCTACGAGCAGTACTTC.

The V and J genes are TRBV7-9 and TRBJ1-5; tentative D call: TRBD1 (5 bases). The germline CDR1 and CDR2 sequences are SEHNR and FQNEAQ (reference sequence). Trimming stripped 4 bases from V and 2 bases from J, with 18 bases between. The CDR3 is made up of 17 amino acids. The CDR3: CASSSSVGGKGNQPQHF. The CDR3 DNA follows: TGTGCCAGCAGCTCATCGGTCGGGGGAAAGGGCAATCAGCCCCAGCATTTT.

The chain uses TRBV5-1 and TRBJ2-7; weak D call: TRBD2 (6 bases). This CDR3 is built from 13 residues. Germline values: CDR1 SGHRS, CDR2 YFSETQ. V dropped 1 base and J dropped 6 bases, with 11 bases sitting between them. The CDR3 spells CASSLSGDREQYF. The CDR3 DNA reads TGCGCCAGCAGCTTGTCGGGGGATCGCGAGCAGTACTTC.

The CDR3, as DNA: TGCGCCAGTGCAACAGGGAACTTAGAGACCCAGTACTTC. Amino acids: CASATGNLETQYF. The chain carries TRBV5-1 and TRBJ2-5; TRBD1 is a possible D gene (6 bases). Germline-derived CDR1 and CDR2 are SGHRS and YFSETQ. V shed 8 bases and J shed 4 bases, with 15 bases lying between them. The CDR3 runs 13 residues.

V gene TRBV6-5 combines with J gene TRBJ2-7, with 10 bases matching TRBD2. This CDR3 is built from 15 residues. Germline V gene data show CDR1 as MNHEY and CDR2 as SVGAGI. V gave up 4 bases and J gave up 2 bases; unmatched junction bases: 5. The CDR3 here is CASSSQRGGAYEQYF. In DNA, the CDR3 is TGTGCCAGCAGTTCCCAGCGGGGGGGGGCCTACGAGCAGTACTTC.

With respect to this clonotype: The junction departs from the called germline gene at one end, perhaps through a read error. This sequence joins TRBV3-1 and TRBJ2-7; TRBD1 aligns across 9 bases. The V gene's germline CDR1 is LGHDT and CDR2 YNNKEL (reference sequence). The CDR3 runs to 15 residues. In DNA form, the CDR3 reads TGTGCCAGCAGCCAGAGTCCCGGGACAGGGAACGAGCGGTACTTC. It specifies CASSQSPGTGNERYF.

The chain uses TRBV1 and TRBJ2-7; TRBD2, the table's D call, lacks a check against the DNA. TRBV1 has pseudogene status. The CDR3 is 15 amino acids. CDR3 residues: CTSSQEGTATYEQYF. The CDR3 bases are TGCACCAGCAGCCAAGAAGGGACTGCGACCTACGAGCAGTACTTC.

In this sample, this clonotype turned up a few times. The rearrangement uses TRBV11-2 and TRBJ2-7; TRBD2 agrees at 7 bases. Trimming took 2 bases from V and 0 from J; bases not matched to a gene: 4. This CDR3 comprises 15 residues. The V gene's germline CDR1 is SGHAT and CDR2 FQNNGV. The CDR3, as DNA: TGTGCCAGCAGCTTAAGCGGGGAATACTCCTACGAGCAGTACTTC. Encoded protein: CASSLSGEYSYEQYF.

The rearrangement uses TRBV5-1 and TRBJ2-7; the match to TRBD1 covers 7 bases. The tail of the sequence fits TRBJ2-5 better, so the J call may be wrong. CDR3 length: 14 amino acids. Germline CDR1 is SGHRS and CDR2 is YFSETQ. The CDR3 coding sequence is TGCGCCAGCAGCTTTGGGACAGTGGGGGAGACCCAGTACTTC. It encodes CASSFGTVGETQYF.

This clonotype was seen only a few times. The chain carries TRBV18 and TRBJ2-7; 11 nucleotides agree with TRBD2. CDR1 and CDR2 from the germline V gene are KGHSH and LQKENI. The CDR3 loop spans 16 amino acids. Trimming took 4 bases from V and 1 from J; bases not matched to a gene: 6. The CDR3 DNA reads TGTGCCAGCTCACGTATGACTAGCGGGGAGTCCTACGAGCAGTACTTC. This codes for CASSRMTSGESYEQYF.

This clonotype was recorded a few times. The J gene is TRBJ2-1, the V gene TRBV12-3 or TRBV12-4; TRBD1 aligns across 9 bases. The CDR3 covers 15 residues. Losses at the gene ends were 7 bases for V and 2 bases for J; bases not matched to a gene: 6. The CDR3: CASTPTGGPYNEQFF. In DNA, the CDR3 is TGTGCCAGCACCCCAACAGGGGGCCCCTACAATGAGCAGTTCTTC.

The chain has TRBV24-1 and TRBJ2-1; 7 positions agree with TRBD1. The end of the DNA fits TRBJ2-7 better, so the J call may be wrong. Germline lookup yields CDR1 KGHDR and CDR2 SFDVKD. The CDR3 contains 17 residues. DNA for the CDR3: TGTGCCACCAGTGTCCGCGACGACAGGGTTTCCTACAATGAGCAGTACTTC. As protein: CATSVRDDRVSYNEQYF.

As concerns this clonotype: The junction does not match germline at one end; this may be a read error. The genes are TRBV9 and TRBJ2-6, with TRBD1 matching 10 bases. Per the germline V gene, CDR1 is SGDLS and CDR2 is YYNGEE. The CDR3 is made up of 17 amino acids. This CDR3 reads CASGVLDRGVGANVLTF. As DNA, the CDR3 is TGTGCCAGCGGCGTATTGGACAGGGGGGTTGGGGCCAACGTCCTGACTTTC.

The V call is TRBV11-1, the J call TRBJ1-4; the D is unclear. The ends were cut back, 1 base at V and 2 bases at J, with 14 bases in the middle. This CDR3 spans 17 amino acids. Germline CDR1 is SGHAT and CDR2 is FQDESV (reference sequence). The CDR3 spells CASSLGRSPSTNEKLFF. The CDR3 nucleotides read TGTGCCAGCAGCTTAGGACGGTCTCCGTCGACTAATGAAAAACTGTTTTTT.

V gene TRBV2 combines with J gene TRBJ1-5; 9 bases map to TRBD1. Germline V gene lookup returns CDR1 SNHLY and CDR2 FYNNEI. Trimming removed 5 bases from V and 6 bases from J; junction bases left unmatched: 8. The length of the CDR3 is 15 residues. The CDR3 here is CASSRLQGAGQPQHF. The CDR3 DNA is TGTGCCAGCAGTCGCCTACAGGGGGCTGGTCAGCCCCAGCATTTT.

The V gene is TRBV6-6, the J gene TRBJ2-1; no definite D call. Trimming pared 2 bases from V and 9 bases from J, leaving 11 bases between. CDR1 MNHNY and CDR2 SVGAGI come from the germline V gene (reference sequence). This CDR3 region has 13 residues. The CDR3 bases are TGTGCCAGCAGTTACGGGCAAGGTTTTGAGCAGTTCTTC. Translation: CASSYGQGFEQFF.